Below are 3 T cell receptor beta chains sequenced from a single sample in a study of molecular identifiers for immune sequencing clone quantification. TCRdb re-derived calls from the PCR reads in MiXCR, one entry per CDR3 protein. Counted here are 400,000 to 600,000 distinct CDR3 sequences, 20% to 25% occurring once; the ten biggest clones make up about 0.8%. The source material was naive CD8+ T cells from blood, with Jurkat cell RNA spiked in. Documented subset: FACS-sorted CD8+CD4-CCR7+CD45RA+ naive T cells. Every receptor here comes from a human donor in good health. Some libraries in this study had Jurkat cell RNA spiked in.

This clonotype appeared a few times. The chain couples TRBV4-3 to TRBJ2-1; 10 bases are a match to TRBD1. The CDR3 sequence is 17 residues long. Germline V gives CDR1 LGHNA, CDR2 YSLEER. J lost 1 base, V lost 4 bases, and 7 bases had no gene match. CDR3 loop: CASSRERQGASYNEQFF. CDR3 in DNA: TGCGCCAGCAGCCGAGAAAGACAGGGGGCGTCCTACAATGAGCAGTTCTTC.

A few counts support this clonotype. The rearrangement links TRBV9 to TRBJ2-5; D unresolved. The germline gives CDR1 SGDLS, CDR2 YYNGEE. This CDR3 is 16 amino acids long. V lost 4 bases to trimming and J lost 2 bases, with 18 bases between them. The CDR3, as DNA: TGTGCCAGCAGCTCCGCACCGGCACGATCTCAAGAGACCCAGTACTTC. It yields the protein CASSSAPARSQETQYF. Based on the CDR3 plus reference TRBV9 and TRBJ2-5, the full variable domain is DSGVTQTPKHLITATGQRVTLRCSPRSGDLSVYWYQQSLDQGLQFLIQYYNGEERAKGNILERFSAQQFPDLHSELNLSSLELGDSALYFCASSSAPARSQETQYFGPGTRLLVL.

This clonotype was counted ten times or more. The genes are TRBV29-1 and TRBJ1-1; D gene uncertain. Trimming cost V 5 bases and J 3 bases, with 7 bases left between them. The CDR3 loop spans 11 amino acids. Germline values: CDR1 SQVTM, CDR2 ANQGSEA. The CDR3 DNA is TGCAGCGTTATCGCGGACACTGAAGCTTTCTTT. As protein: CSVIADTEAFF. Complete variable domain (other parts from reference TRBV29-1 and TRBJ1-1): SAVISQKPSRDICQRGTSLTIQCQVDSQVTMMFWYRQQPGQSLTLIATANQGSEATYESGFVIDKFPISRPNLTFSTLTVSNMSPEDSSIYLCSVIADTEAFFGQGTRLTVV.